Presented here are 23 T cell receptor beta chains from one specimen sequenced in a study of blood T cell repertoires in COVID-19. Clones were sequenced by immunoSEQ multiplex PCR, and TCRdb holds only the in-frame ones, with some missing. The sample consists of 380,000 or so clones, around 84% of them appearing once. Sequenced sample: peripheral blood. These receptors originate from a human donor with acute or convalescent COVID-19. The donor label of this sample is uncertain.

The CDR3 loop is CASIWRGGVQETQYF. In DNA, the CDR3 is TGTGCCAGCATTTGGCGCGGGGGGGTCCAAGAGACCCAGTACTTC. This chain links TRBV21-1 with TRBJ2-5; whether TRBD2, the table's D call, matches the DNA was not checked. TRBV21-1 is a known pseudogene. The CDR3 loop spans 15 amino acids.

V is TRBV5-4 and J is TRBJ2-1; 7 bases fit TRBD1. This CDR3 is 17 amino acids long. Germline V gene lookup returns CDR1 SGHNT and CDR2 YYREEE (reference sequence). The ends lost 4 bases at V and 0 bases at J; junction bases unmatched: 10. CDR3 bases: TGTGCCAGCAGCGAAAAAGACAGGGAGAGCTCCTACAATGAGCAGTTCTTC. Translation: CASSEKDRESSYNEQFF.

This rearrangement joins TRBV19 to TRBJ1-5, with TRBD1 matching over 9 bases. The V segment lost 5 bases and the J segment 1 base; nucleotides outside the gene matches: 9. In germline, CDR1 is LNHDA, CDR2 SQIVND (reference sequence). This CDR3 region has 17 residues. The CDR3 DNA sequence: TGTGCCAGTAGTTCCCCCACAGGGGGCTTGAGCAATCAGCCCCAGCATTTT. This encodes CASSSPTGGLSNQPQHF.

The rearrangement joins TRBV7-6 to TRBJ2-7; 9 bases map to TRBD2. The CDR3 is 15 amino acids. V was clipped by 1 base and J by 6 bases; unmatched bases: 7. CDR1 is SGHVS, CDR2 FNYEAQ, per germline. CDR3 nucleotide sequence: TGTGCCAGCAGCTTAGGGGGTAGCGGGAGTGGCGAGCAGTACTTC. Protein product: CASSLGGSGSGEQYF.

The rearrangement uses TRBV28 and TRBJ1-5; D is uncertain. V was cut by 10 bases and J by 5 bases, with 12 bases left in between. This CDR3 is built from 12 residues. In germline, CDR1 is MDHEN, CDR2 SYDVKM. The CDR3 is CATERRDQPQHF. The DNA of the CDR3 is TGTGCCACTGAGAGGAGGGATCAGCCCCAGCATTTT.

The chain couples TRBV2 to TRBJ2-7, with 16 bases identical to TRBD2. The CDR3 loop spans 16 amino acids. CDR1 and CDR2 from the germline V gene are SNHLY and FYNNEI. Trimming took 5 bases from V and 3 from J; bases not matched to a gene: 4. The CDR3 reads CASSSGTSGRVYEQYF. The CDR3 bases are TGTGCCAGCAGTTCCGGGACTAGCGGGAGGGTCTACGAGCAGTACTTC. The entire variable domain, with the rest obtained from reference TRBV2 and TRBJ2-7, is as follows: EPEVTQTPSHQVTQMGQEVILRCVPISNHLYFYWYRQILGQKVEFLVSFYNNEISEKSEIFDDQFSVERPDGSNFTLKIRSTKLEDSAMYFCASSSGTSGRVYEQYFGPGTRLTVT.

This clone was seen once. CDR3 loop: CATSPQGGVLRTGELFF. In DNA form, the CDR3 reads TGTGCCACCTCACCGCAGGGGGGTGTGCTACGAACCGGGGAGCTGTTTTTT. This sequence joins TRBV11-2 and TRBJ2-2; TRBD1 might be the D (7 bases). Germline lookup yields CDR1 SGHAT and CDR2 FQNNGV. The length of the CDR3 is 17 residues. Deletions cut 10 bases from V and 5 bases from J, with 26 bases between.

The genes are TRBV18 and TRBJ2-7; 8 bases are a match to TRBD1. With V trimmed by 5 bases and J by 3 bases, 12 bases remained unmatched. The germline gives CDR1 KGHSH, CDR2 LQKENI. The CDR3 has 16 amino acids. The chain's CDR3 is CASSSIRAGTGYEQYF. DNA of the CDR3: TGTGCCAGCTCATCAATAAGAGCCGGGACAGGCTACGAGCAGTACTTC.

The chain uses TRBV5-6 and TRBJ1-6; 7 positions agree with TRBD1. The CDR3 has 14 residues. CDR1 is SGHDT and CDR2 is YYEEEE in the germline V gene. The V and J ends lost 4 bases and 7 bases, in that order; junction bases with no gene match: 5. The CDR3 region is CASSHRGPNSPLHF. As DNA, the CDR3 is TGTGCCAGCAGCCACAGGGGCCCCAATTCACCCCTCCACTTT.

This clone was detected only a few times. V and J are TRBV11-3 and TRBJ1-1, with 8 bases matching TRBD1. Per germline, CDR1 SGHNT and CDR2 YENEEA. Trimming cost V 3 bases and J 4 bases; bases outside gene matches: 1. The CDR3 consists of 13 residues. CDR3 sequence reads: CASSFTGGTEAFF. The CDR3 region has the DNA TGTGCCAGCAGCTTTACAGGGGGCACTGAAGCTTTCTTT.

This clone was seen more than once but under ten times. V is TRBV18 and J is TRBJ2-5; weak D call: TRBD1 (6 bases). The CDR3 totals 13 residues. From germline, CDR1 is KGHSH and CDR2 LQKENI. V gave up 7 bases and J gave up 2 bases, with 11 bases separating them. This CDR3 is CASFRGLQETQYF. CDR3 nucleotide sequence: TGTGCCAGCTTCAGGGGCCTTCAAGAGACCCAGTACTTC.

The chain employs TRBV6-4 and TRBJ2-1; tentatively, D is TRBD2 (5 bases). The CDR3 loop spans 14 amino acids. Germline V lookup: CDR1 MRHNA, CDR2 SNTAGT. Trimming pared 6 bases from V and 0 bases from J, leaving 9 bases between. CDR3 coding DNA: TGTGCCAGCAGAGCGGATAGCTCCTACAATGAGCAGTTCTTC. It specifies CASRADSSYNEQFF.

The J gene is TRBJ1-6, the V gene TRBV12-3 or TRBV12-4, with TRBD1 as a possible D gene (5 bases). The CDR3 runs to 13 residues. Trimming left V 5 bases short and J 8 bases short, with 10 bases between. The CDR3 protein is CASSQSGHSPLHF. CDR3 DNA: TGTGCCAGCAGTCAATCAGGGCATTCACCCCTCCACTTT.

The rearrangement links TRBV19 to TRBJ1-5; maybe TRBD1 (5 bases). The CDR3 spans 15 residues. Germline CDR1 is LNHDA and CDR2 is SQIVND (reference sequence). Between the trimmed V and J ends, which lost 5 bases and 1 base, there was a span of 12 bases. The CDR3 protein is CASSLSGGSNQPQHF. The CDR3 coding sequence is TGTGCCAGTAGTTTATCGGGGGGAAGCAATCAGCCCCAGCATTTT.

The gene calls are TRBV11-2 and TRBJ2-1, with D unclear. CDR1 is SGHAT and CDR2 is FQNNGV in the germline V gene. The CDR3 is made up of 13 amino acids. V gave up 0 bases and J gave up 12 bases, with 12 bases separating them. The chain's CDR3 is CASSLEGLVVQFF. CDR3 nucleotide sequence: TGTGCCAGCAGCTTAGAAGGCCTAGTAGTGCAGTTCTTC. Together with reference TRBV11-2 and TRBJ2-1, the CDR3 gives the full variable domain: EAGVAQSPRYKIIEKRQSVAFWCNPISGHATLYWYQQILGQGPKLLIQFQNNGVVDDSQLPKDRFSAERLKGVDSTLKIQPAKLEDSAVYLCASSLEGLVVQFFGPGTRLTVL.

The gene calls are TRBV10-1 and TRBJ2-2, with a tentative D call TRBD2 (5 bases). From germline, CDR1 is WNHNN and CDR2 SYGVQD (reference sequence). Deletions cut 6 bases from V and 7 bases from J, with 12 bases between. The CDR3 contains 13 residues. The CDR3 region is CASRMGEIGELFF. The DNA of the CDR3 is TGCGCCAGCAGGATGGGAGAAATCGGGGAGCTGTTTTTT.

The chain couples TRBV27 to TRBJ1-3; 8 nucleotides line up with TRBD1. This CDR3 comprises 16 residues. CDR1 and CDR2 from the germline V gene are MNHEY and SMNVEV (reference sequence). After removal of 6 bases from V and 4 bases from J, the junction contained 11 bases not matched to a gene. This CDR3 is CASSPAQGGPGNTIYF. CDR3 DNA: TGTGCCAGCAGCCCTGCACAGGGGGGGCCGGGAAACACCATATATTTT.

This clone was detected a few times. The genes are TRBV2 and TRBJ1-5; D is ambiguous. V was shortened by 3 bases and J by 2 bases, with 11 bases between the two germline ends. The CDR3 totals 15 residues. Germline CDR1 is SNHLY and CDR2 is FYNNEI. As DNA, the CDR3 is TGTGCCAGCAGTGATCAGGTCTCTGGCAATCAGCCCCAGCATTTT. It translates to CASSDQVSGNQPQHF. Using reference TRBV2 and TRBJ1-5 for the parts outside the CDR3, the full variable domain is EPEVTQTPSHQVTQMGQEVILRCVPISNHLYFYWYRQILGQKVEFLVSFYNNEISEKSEIFDDQFSVERPDGSNFTLKIRSTKLEDSAMYFCASSDQVSGNQPQHFGDGTRLSIL.

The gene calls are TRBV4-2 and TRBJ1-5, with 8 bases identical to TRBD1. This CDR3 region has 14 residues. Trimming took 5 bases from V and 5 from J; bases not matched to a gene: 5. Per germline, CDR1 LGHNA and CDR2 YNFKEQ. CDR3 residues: CASSDRDRYQPQHF. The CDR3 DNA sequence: TGTGCCAGCAGCGACCGGGACAGGTATCAGCCCCAGCATTTT.

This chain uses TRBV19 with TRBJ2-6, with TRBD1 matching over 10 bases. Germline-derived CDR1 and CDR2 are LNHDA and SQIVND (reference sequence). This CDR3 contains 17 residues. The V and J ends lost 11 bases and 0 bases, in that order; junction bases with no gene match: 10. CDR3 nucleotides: TGTGCCGGAGGGCCGGGACAGGGGAGCTCTGGGGCCAACGTCCTGACTTTC. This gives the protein CAGGPGQGSSGANVLTF.

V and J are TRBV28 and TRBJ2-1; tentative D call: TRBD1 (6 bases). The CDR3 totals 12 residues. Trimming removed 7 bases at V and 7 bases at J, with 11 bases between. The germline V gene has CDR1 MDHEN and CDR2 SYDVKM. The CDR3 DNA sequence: TGTGCCAGCACGGTGCAGGGGAATGAGCAGTTCTTC. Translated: CASTVQGNEQFF. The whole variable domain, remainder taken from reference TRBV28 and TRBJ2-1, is DVKVTQSSRYLVKRTGEKVFLECVQDMDHENMFWYRQDPGLGLRLIYFSYDVKMKEKGDIPEGYSVSREKKERFSLILESASTNQTSMYLCASTVQGNEQFFGPGTRLTVL.

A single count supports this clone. The DNA for the CDR3 is TGTGCCAGCAGCCAGTCGGGACTAGCGCTACGAGGGGGCACCGGGGAGCTGTTTTTT. It translates to CASSQSGLALRGGTGELFF. The J gene is TRBJ2-2, the V gene TRBV3-1 (or the pseudogene TRBV3-2); the match to TRBD2 covers 10 bases. J gave up 4 bases and V 3 bases, and 14 bases lay outside the gene matches. The CDR3 length is 19 residues. Per the germline V gene, CDR1 is LGHDT and CDR2 is YNNKEL (reference sequence).

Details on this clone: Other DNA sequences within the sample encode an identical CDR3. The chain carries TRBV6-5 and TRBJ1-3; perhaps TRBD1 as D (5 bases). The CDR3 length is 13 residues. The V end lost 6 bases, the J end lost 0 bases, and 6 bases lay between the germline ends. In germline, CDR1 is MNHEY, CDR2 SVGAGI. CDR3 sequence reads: CASSQGSGNTIYF. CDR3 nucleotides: TGTGCCAGCAGCCAGGGCTCTGGAAACACCATATATTTT.